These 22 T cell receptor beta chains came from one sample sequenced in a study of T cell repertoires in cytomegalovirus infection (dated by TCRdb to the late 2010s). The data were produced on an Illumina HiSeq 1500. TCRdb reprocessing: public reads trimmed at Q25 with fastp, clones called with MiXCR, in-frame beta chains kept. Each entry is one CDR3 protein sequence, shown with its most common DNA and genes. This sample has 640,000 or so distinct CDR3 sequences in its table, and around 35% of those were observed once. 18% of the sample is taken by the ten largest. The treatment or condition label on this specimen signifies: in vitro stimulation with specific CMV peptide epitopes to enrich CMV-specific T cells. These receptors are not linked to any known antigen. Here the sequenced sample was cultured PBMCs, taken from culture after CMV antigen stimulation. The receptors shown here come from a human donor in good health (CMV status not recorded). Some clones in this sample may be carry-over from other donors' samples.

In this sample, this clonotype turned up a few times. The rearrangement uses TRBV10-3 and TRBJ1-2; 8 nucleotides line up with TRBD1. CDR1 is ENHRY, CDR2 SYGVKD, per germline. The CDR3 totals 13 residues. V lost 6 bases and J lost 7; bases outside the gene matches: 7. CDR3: CAISDDRGVGYTF. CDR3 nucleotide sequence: TGTGCCATCAGCGATGACAGGGGAGTTGGCTACACCTTC.

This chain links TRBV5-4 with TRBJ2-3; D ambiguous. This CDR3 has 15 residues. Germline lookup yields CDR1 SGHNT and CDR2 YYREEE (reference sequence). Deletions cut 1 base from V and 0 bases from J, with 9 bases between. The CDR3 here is CASSLKGYSTDTQYF. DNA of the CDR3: TGTGCCAGCAGCTTGAAGGGTTATAGCACAGATACGCAGTATTTT. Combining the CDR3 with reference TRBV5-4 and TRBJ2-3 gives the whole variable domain ETGVTQSPTHLIKTRGQQVTLRCSSQSGHNTVSWYQQALGQGPQFIFQYYREEENGRGNFPPRFSGLQFPNYSSELNVNALELDDSALYLCASSLKGYSTDTQYFGPGTRLTVL.

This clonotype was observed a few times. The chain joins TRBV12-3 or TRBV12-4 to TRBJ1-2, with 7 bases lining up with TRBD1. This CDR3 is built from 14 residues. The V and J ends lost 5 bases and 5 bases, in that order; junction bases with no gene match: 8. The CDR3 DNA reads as TGTGCCAGCAGTCGGGGACAGCGGATATATGGCTACACCTTC. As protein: CASSRGQRIYGYTF.

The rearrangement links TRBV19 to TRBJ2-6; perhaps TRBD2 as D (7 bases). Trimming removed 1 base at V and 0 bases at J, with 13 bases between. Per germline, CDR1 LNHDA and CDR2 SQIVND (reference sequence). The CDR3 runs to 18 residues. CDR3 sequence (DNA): TGTGCCAGTAGTATAGTGGGGGGGCCGAGCTCTGGGGCCAACGTCCTGACTTTC. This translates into CASSIVGGPSSGANVLTF.

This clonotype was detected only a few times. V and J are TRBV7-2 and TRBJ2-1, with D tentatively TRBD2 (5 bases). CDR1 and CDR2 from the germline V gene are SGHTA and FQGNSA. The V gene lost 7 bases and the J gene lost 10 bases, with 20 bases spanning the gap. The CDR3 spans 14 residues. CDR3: CASTQADLRGEQFF. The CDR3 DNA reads TGTGCCAGCACCCAAGCGGATCTACGGGGAGAGCAGTTCTTC.

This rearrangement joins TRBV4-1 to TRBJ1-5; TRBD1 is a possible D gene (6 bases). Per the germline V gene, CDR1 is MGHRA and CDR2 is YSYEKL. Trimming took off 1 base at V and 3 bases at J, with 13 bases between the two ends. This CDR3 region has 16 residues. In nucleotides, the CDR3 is TGCGCCAGCAGCCAAGGTAGGGGGAGGGACAATCAGCCCCAGCATTTT. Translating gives CASSQGRGRDNQPQHF.

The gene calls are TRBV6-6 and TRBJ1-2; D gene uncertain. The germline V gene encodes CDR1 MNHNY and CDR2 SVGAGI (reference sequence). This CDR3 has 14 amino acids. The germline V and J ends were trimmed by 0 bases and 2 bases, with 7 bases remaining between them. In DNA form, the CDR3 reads TGTGCCAGCAGTTACTCGCTCAGCAACTATGGCTACACCTTC. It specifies CASSYSLSNYGYTF.

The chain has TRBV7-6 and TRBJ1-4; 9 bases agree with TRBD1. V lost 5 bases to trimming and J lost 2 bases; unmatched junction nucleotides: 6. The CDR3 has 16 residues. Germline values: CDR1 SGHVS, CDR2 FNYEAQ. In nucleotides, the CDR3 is TGTGCCAGCAGCCGGACAGGGGATGGGACTAATGAAAAACTGTTTTTT. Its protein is CASSRTGDGTNEKLFF.

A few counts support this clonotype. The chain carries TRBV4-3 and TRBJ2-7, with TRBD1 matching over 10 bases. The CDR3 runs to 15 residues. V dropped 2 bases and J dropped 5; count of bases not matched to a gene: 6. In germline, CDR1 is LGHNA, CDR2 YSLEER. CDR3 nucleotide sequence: TGCGCCAGCAGCCAAACCGGGACAGGGGCCCACGAGCAGTACTTC. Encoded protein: CASSQTGTGAHEQYF.

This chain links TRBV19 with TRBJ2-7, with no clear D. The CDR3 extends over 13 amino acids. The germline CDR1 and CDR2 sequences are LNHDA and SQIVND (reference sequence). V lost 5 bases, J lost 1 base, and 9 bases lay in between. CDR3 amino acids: CASSYYGSYEQYF. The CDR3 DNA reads TGTGCCAGTAGTTACTACGGATCCTACGAGCAGTACTTC.

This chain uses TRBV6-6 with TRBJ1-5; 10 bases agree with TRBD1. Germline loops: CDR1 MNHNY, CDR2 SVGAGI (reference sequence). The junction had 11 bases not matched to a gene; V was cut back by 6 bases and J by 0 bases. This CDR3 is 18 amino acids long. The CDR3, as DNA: TGTGCCAGCAGCGCCGGGACAGGGGTTCGACATAGCAATCAGCCCCAGCATTTT. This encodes CASSAGTGVRHSNQPQHF.

The chain's CDR3 is CASSSGRPGAVYGYTF. As DNA, the CDR3 is TGTGCCAGCAGCTCGGGGCGCCCTGGGGCCGTTTATGGCTACACCTTC. This chain links TRBV7-4 with TRBJ1-2; weak D call: TRBD1 (5 bases). Per the germline V gene, CDR1 is SGHVT and CDR2 is SQSDAQ. The ends were cut back, 4 bases at V and 5 bases at J, with 20 bases in the middle. This CDR3 contains 16 residues.

The CDR3 DNA is TGTGCCAGCAGCTTTGCCCTCCAAGAGACCCAGTACTTC. Its protein is CASSFALQETQYF. The gene calls are TRBV7-2 and TRBJ2-5, with D hard to call. Germline V gives CDR1 SGHTA, CDR2 FQGNSA. Trimming shortened V by 3 bases and J by 1 base, and 6 bases separated the two germline ends. The CDR3 consists of 13 residues.

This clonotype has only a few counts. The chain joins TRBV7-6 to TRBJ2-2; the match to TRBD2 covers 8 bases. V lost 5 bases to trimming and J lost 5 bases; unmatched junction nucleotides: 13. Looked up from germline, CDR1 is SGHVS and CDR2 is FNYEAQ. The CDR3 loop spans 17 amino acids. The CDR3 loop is CASSPTVREAGTGELFF. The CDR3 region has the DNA TGTGCCAGCAGCCCCACGGTGCGGGAGGCGGGAACCGGGGAGCTGTTTTTT.

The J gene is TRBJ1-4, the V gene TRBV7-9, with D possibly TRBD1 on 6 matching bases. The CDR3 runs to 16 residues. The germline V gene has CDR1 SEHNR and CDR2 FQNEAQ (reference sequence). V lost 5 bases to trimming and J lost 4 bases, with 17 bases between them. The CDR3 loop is CASSGPGALLNEKLFF. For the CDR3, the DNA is TGTGCCAGCAGCGGCCCAGGGGCCCTTCTTAATGAAAAACTGTTTTTT.

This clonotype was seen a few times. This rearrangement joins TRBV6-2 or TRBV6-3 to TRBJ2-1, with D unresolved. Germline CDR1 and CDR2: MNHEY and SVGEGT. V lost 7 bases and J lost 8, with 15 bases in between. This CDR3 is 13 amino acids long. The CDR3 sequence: CASIRLLSDEQFF. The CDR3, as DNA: TGTGCCAGCATTAGGCTACTTTCGGATGAGCAGTTCTTC.

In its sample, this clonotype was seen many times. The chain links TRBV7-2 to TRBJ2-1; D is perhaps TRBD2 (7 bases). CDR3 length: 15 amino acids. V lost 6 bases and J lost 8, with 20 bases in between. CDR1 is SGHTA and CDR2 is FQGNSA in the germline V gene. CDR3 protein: CASSLRWGGADEQFF. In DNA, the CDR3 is TGTGCCAGCAGTTTAAGATGGGGGGGGGCCGATGAGCAGTTCTTC.

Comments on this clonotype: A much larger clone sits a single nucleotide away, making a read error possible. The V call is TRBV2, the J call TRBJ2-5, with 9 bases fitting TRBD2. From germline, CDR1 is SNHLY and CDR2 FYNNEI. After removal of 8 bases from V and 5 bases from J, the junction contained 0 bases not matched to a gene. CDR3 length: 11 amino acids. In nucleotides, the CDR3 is TGTGCCAGCGCGGGGGGGGAGACCCAGTACTTC. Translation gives CASAGGETQYF.

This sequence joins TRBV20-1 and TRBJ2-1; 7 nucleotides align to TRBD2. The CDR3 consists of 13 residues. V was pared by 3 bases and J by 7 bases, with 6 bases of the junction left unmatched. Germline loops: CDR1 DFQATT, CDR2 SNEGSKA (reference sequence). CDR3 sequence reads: CSASGRNRNEQFF. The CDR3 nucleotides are TGCAGTGCTAGCGGGAGGAATAGGAATGAGCAGTTCTTC.

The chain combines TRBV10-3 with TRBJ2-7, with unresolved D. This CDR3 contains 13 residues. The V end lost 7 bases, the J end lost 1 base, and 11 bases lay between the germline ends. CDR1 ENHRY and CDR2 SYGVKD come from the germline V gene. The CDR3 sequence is CAITVDGSYEQYF. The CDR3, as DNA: TGTGCCATCACCGTGGACGGTTCCTACGAGCAGTACTTC.

The CDR3 nucleotides read TGTGCCAGCAGCAACAGGGGAGGACGCCCCTACGAGCAGTACTTC. This sequence encodes CASSNRGGRPYEQYF. V gene TRBV27 combines with J gene TRBJ2-7, with D tentatively TRBD1 (7 bases). The germline CDR1 and CDR2 sequences are MNHEY and SMNVEV (reference sequence). Trimming left V 6 bases short and J 2 bases short, with 17 bases between. This CDR3 comprises 15 residues.

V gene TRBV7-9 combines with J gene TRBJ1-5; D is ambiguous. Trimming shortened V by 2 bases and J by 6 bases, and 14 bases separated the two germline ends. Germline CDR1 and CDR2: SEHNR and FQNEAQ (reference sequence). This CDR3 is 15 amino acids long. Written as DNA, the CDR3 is TGTGCCAGCAGCTTAAAGGGCGGGTGGGGTCAGCCCCAGCATTTT. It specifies CASSLKGGWGQPQHF.